The 26 T cell receptor beta chains given below trace back to one sample, sequenced in a study of cytomegalovirus exposure and HLA in healthy donors. The protocol was immunoSEQ multiplex PCR, while the TCRdb copy is restricted to in-frame clones and leaves out a portion. Seen here are 100,000 to 150,000 clones, 89% observed once, and the top ten hold roughly 1.2%. What was sequenced was PBMCs. The receptors come from a woman between 18 and 30 years old in good health and CMV-seronegative.

V and J are TRBV10-3 and TRBJ1-2; D might be TRBD1 (5 bases). V was shortened by 3 bases and J by 0 bases, with 8 bases between the two germline ends. Germline assignment: CDR1 ENHRY and CDR2 SYGVKD. CDR3 size: 14 residues. CDR3 loop: CAISDGGANYGYTF. For the CDR3, the DNA is TGTGCCATCAGTGACGGGGGAGCTAACTATGGCTACACCTTC.

The gene calls are TRBV27 and TRBJ2-3; D perhaps matches TRBD2 (6 bases). Germline V gene data show CDR1 as MNHEY and CDR2 as SMNVEV (reference sequence). This CDR3 spans 14 amino acids. V lost 7 bases to trimming and J lost 3 bases, with 14 bases between them. The DNA for the CDR3 is TGTGCCAGCACTTATTCGGGGGTAACAGATACGCAGTATTTT. This gives the protein CASTYSGVTDTQYF.

V usage is TRBV29-1 and J usage is TRBJ1-2; D unresolved. This CDR3 has 12 residues. CDR1 and CDR2 (germline): SQVTM, ANQGSEA. The germline V and J ends were trimmed by 6 bases and 9 bases, with 17 bases remaining between them. The DNA for the CDR3 is TGCAGCGTCGAAAATGGCAGTCCGAGCTACACCTTC. This encodes CSVENGSPSYTF.

The rearrangement uses TRBV7-2 and TRBJ2-5; 8 bases are a match to TRBD1. Trimming took 5 bases from V and 4 from J; bases not matched to a gene: 12. The CDR3 runs to 16 residues. The V gene's germline CDR1 is SGHTA and CDR2 FQGNSA. The CDR3 DNA reads as TGTGCCAGCAGCCTGACCTGGACAGGGCGCCCAGAGACCCAGTACTTC. This translates into CASSLTWTGRPETQYF.

This clone is a singleton in its sample. The chain employs TRBV5-1 and TRBJ1-3, with 8 bases identical to TRBD1. Germline V gene lookup returns CDR1 SGHRS and CDR2 YFSETQ. V gave up 4 bases and J gave up 1 base; unmatched junction bases: 4. The CDR3 covers 15 residues. This CDR3 is CASSLDRVSGNTIYF. CDR3 nucleotides: TGCGCCAGCAGCCTGGACAGGGTGTCTGGAAACACCATATATTTT.

The CDR3 DNA reads TGTGCCAGCAGCGTAGGGACAGCCAATTCACCCCTCCACTTT. The encoded protein is CASSVGTANSPLHF. The J gene is TRBJ1-6, the V gene TRBV9, with D perhaps matching TRBD1 (6 bases). The CDR3 is 14 residues long. V gave up 0 bases and J gave up 7 bases, with 8 bases separating them. Germline V gives CDR1 SGDLS, CDR2 YYNGEE.

This sequence joins TRBV29-1 and TRBJ1-5; 10 positions agree with TRBD1. Trimming at V came to 6 bases and at J to 3 bases, leaving 8 bases not matched to a gene. The CDR3 covers 15 residues. CDR1 and CDR2 (germline): SQVTM, ANQGSEA. The CDR3 reads CSVAGTGESNQPQHF. The CDR3 region has the DNA TGCAGCGTCGCCGGGACAGGGGAATCCAATCAGCCCCAGCATTTT.

This chain links TRBV29-1 with TRBJ1-1; D is perhaps TRBD1 (6 bases). There are 17 residues in the CDR3. Germline lookup yields CDR1 SQVTM and CDR2 ANQGSEA. Trimming took 1 base from V and 10 from J, leaving 28 bases between them. The CDR3 sequence is CSVEAYTGSSNSIGAFF. The CDR3 DNA reads TGCAGCGTTGAAGCATACACAGGGTCCTCCAACTCAATCGGAGCTTTCTTT.

The chain has TRBV5-1 and TRBJ2-1, with 11 bases identical to TRBD2. Per germline, CDR1 SGHRS and CDR2 YFSETQ. V was clipped by 5 bases and J by 4 bases; unmatched bases: 5. CDR3 length: 15 residues. The CDR3 nucleotides read TGCGCCAGCAGGCCAACTAGCGGGGGATACAATGAGCAGTTCTTC. It codes for CASRPTSGGYNEQFF. Looking up the rest from reference TRBV5-1 and TRBJ2-1 gives the full variable domain: KAGVTQTPRYLIKTRGQQVTLSCSPISGHRSVSWYQQTPGQGLQFLFEYFSETQRNKGNFPGRFSGRQFSNSRSEMNVSTLELGDSALYLCASRPTSGGYNEQFFGPGTRLTVL.

In its sample, this clone was seen once. The chain has TRBV7-9 and TRBJ2-1; perhaps TRBD1 as D (5 bases). The germline V gene encodes CDR1 SEHNR and CDR2 FQNEAQ (reference sequence). This CDR3 has 14 residues. V gave up 4 bases and J gave up 2 bases, with 9 bases separating them. The CDR3 DNA reads as TGTGCCAGCAGCTCCACAGGTACCTACAATGAGCAGTTCTTC. It encodes CASSSTGTYNEQFF.

The chain combines TRBV14 with TRBJ2-7; D is possibly TRBD1 (5 bases). CDR1 SGHDN and CDR2 FVKESK come from the germline V gene. The CDR3 length is 11 residues. V was trimmed by 1 base and J by 10 bases, leaving 8 bases between them. The CDR3 bases are TGTGCCAGCAGCCAAGCACAGGTACAGTACTTC. Its translation is CASSQAQVQYF.

The gene calls are TRBV6-1 and TRBJ1-3, with D perhaps matching TRBD1 (6 bases). Germline CDR1 reads MNHNS; CDR2 reads SASEGT. Between the trimmed V and J ends, which lost 8 bases and 0 bases, there was a span of 11 bases. The CDR3 length is 14 residues. In nucleotides, the CDR3 is TGTGCCAGCGAGCAGGGGAGCTCTGGAAACACCATATATTTT. This sequence encodes CASEQGSSGNTIYF.

The chain is built from TRBV7-3 and TRBJ1-2; possibly TRBD1 for D (5 bases). V shed 5 bases and J shed 6 bases, with 13 bases lying between them. From germline, CDR1 is SGHTA and CDR2 FQGTGA. The CDR3 contains 13 residues. DNA for the CDR3: TGTGCCAGCAGCACCCCCGGAGGGGATGGCTACACCTTC. This encodes CASSTPGGDGYTF.

The chain joins TRBV15 to TRBJ1-2, with TRBD1 identical over 8 bases. The CDR3 has 14 amino acids. The germline V gene has CDR1 LNHNV and CDR2 YYDKDF (reference sequence). Trimming removed 3 bases from V and 4 bases from J; junction bases left unmatched: 4. This chain's CDR3 is CATSREDRVYGYTF. In nucleotides, the CDR3 is TGTGCCACCAGCAGGGAGGACAGGGTCTATGGCTACACCTTC.

The chain employs TRBV12-1 and TRBJ1-3; the table's D gene call, TRBD1, was not cross checked with the DNA. TRBV12-1 is a pseudogene locus. There are 16 residues in the CDR3. The CDR3 loop reads CASSRRWGLSGNTIYF. For the CDR3, the DNA is TGTGCCAGCAGCCGCCGATGGGGCCTCTCTGGAAACACCATATATTTT.

V gene TRBV29-1 combines with J gene TRBJ1-2, with D tentatively TRBD1 (6 bases). This CDR3 spans 15 amino acids. V lost 4 bases, J lost 4 bases, and 19 bases lay in between. Germline V gene lookup returns CDR1 SQVTM and CDR2 ANQGSEA. Here the CDR3 reads CSVVPTGSRFYGYTF. CDR3 in DNA: TGCAGCGTTGTTCCTACAGGGTCCCGCTTCTATGGCTACACCTTC.

CDR3 amino acids: CASSSGVGVYGYTF. In DNA form, the CDR3 reads TGCGCCAGCAGCTCGGGGGTCGGGGTTTACGGCTACACCTTC. The chain has TRBV5-1 and TRBJ1-2, with TRBD1 as a possible D gene (5 bases). The CDR3 contains 14 residues. Trimming left V 3 bases short and J 8 bases short, with 17 bases between. The V gene's germline CDR1 is SGHRS and CDR2 YFSETQ.

This chain joins TRBV18 and TRBJ2-4; 8 bases agree with TRBD1. The CDR3 is 15 residues long. With 3 bases clipped from V and 5 bases from J, the junction kept 6 bases outside the gene matches. Germline V CDR1 and CDR2: KGHSH, LQKENI. CDR3 DNA sequence: TGTGCCAGCTCACCCCAGACAGGGGATCAAAACATTCAGTACTTC. Amino acid sequence: CASSPQTGDQNIQYF.

CDR3 sequence (DNA): TGTGCCAGCTCACCACGTGCCACCCCCGAGGAGCAGTACTTC. This codes for CASSPRATPEEQYF. This sequence joins TRBV18 and TRBJ2-7; D unclear. Trimming stripped 1 base from V and 7 bases from J, with 14 bases between. Germline assignment: CDR1 KGHSH and CDR2 LQKENI. The CDR3 loop spans 14 amino acids.

The J gene is TRBJ2-7, the V gene TRBV7-6; maybe TRBD2 (5 bases). This CDR3 has 15 residues. Looked up from germline, CDR1 is SGHVS and CDR2 is FNYEAQ. V was clipped by 5 bases and J by 5 bases, with 19 bases between them. CDR3 nucleotide sequence: TGTGCCAGCAGCCCCCGGCCAGGACTGAGAAACGAGCAGTACTTC. It codes for CASSPRPGLRNEQYF.

V and J are TRBV7-9 and TRBJ2-3; 12 bases align to TRBD2. The CDR3 has 18 residues. J gave up 7 bases and V 1 base, and 12 bases lay outside the gene matches. CDR1 and CDR2 from the germline V gene are SEHNR and FQNEAQ (reference sequence). In DNA, the CDR3 is TGTGCCAGCAGCTTAGGTCCTAGCGGGGGGGCCCTGAGAAATACGCAGTATTTT. Amino acid sequence: CASSLGPSGGALRNTQYF.

The CDR3, as DNA: TGTGCCATCAGTGGATCCGCAGGGCCTAGCACAGATACGCAGTATTTT. Protein: CAISGSAGPSTDTQYF. The J gene is TRBJ2-3, the V gene TRBV10-3; possibly TRBD1 for D (5 bases). V lost 4 bases, J lost 0 bases, and 14 bases lay in between. Looked up from germline, CDR1 is ENHRY and CDR2 is SYGVKD. This CDR3 spans 16 amino acids.

For this clone: At one of its ends the junction is not consistent with the germline gene, which may arise from a read error. The rearrangement links TRBV19 to TRBJ1-2, with 12 bases fitting TRBD1. This CDR3 region has 15 residues. Germline CDR1 LNHDA, CDR2 SQIVND (reference sequence). The chain's CDR3 is CASNKGQGANHGYTF. The CDR3, as DNA: TGTGCCAGTAATAAGGGACAGGGGGCTAACCATGGCTACACCTTC.

This clone was detected a few times. The chain carries TRBV21-1 and TRBJ2-7; the tabulated D call, TRBD1, remains unverified against the DNA. TRBV21-1 has pseudogene status. This CDR3 is built from 11 residues. CDR3 amino acids: CARTQGAQQYF. CDR3 bases: TGTGCCAGGACACAGGGGGCGCAGCAGTACTTC.

This rearrangement joins TRBV4-1 to TRBJ2-2; 10 bases agree with TRBD1. CDR1 is MGHRA, CDR2 YSYEKL, per germline. There are 16 residues in the CDR3. V was clipped by 0 bases and J by 6 bases; unmatched bases: 4. The CDR3 reads CASSQDLTGGSGELFF. The CDR3 region has the DNA TGCGCCAGCAGCCAAGATTTGACAGGGGGCTCCGGGGAGCTGTTTTTT.

This chain connects TRBV19 to TRBJ2-2; D is unresolved. This CDR3 spans 14 amino acids. V was clipped by 7 bases and J by 4 bases, with 13 bases between them. CDR1 LNHDA and CDR2 SQIVND come from the germline V gene (reference sequence). CDR3 DNA sequence: TGTGCCAGTAAAGCCAGGCTGCGCACCGGGGAGCTGTTTTTT. Translated, it gives CASKARLRTGELFF.